The 24 T cell receptor beta chains given below trace back to one sample, sequenced in a study of blood T cells in healthy people across ages. Together with a sample-barcoded 5' primer, a J-beta primer mix was included in a second PCR lasting about 7 to 11 cycles. TCRdb processed the 5' RACE reads anew with MiXCR; each CDR3 protein has one entry. Here the sample spans hundreds of thousands of distinct CDR3 sequences, approximately 30% being singletons. The specimen was blood. The receptors were gathered from a woman older than 75 in good health.

This clonotype was observed many times. V is TRBV5-4 and J is TRBJ2-3; 7 bases agree with TRBD1. The CDR3 length is 15 residues. V shed 0 bases, J shed 5 bases, and the junction held 6 bases outside the gene matches. Germline assignment: CDR1 SGHNT and CDR2 YYREEE (reference sequence). Written as DNA, the CDR3 is TGTGCCAGCAGCTTGGGGAGACAGGGTGTAGATACGCAGTATTTT. This translates into CASSLGRQGVDTQYF.

This clonotype was detected many times. This chain connects TRBV20-1 to TRBJ2-5, with unresolved D. Germline V gene sequence: CDR1 DFQATT, CDR2 SNEGSKA (reference sequence). The CDR3 length is 11 residues. V dropped 7 bases and J dropped 1 base, with 7 bases sitting between them. The CDR3 DNA sequence: TGCAGTGGGCGAATCCAAGAGACCCAGTACTTC. This translates into CSGRIQETQYF.

This clonotype was recorded once. The rearrangement uses TRBV7-2 and TRBJ2-4; 8 nucleotides line up with TRBD2. The ends lost 5 bases at V and 4 bases at J; junction bases unmatched: 4. The length of the CDR3 is 14 residues. Germline loops: CDR1 SGHTA, CDR2 FQGNSA. The CDR3 DNA reads as TGTGCCAGCAGCGGCGGGGGGTCTAAAAACATTCAGTACTTC. It translates to CASSGGGSKNIQYF.

This clonotype was seen more than once but under ten times. This sequence joins TRBV12-3 or TRBV12-4 and TRBJ2-2, with TRBD1 matching 10 bases. The V segment lost 7 bases and the J segment 5 bases; nucleotides outside the gene matches: 10. The CDR3 sequence is 16 residues long. CDR3 nucleotide sequence: TGTGCCAGCAACACGGGACAGGGGAGTCCGACCGGGGAGCTGTTTTTT. Translation gives CASNTGQGSPTGELFF.

This clonotype was counted a few times. The rearrangement joins TRBV12-3 or TRBV12-4 to TRBJ2-3; the match to TRBD1 covers 8 bases. This CDR3 contains 17 residues. V dropped 1 base and J dropped 3; count of bases not matched to a gene: 9. CDR3 nucleotides: TGTGCCAGCAGTTTAGAGGCAGGGGGCGTGAGGACAGATACGCAGTATTTT. This sequence encodes CASSLEAGGVRTDTQYF.

This clonotype was observed at least ten times. The gene calls are TRBV2 and TRBJ2-7, with 8 bases fitting TRBD1. V lost 3 bases to trimming and J lost 2 bases; unmatched junction nucleotides: 6. Germline V gene lookup returns CDR1 SNHLY and CDR2 FYNNEI. The CDR3 sequence is 15 residues long. The CDR3 here is CASSEAGGYTYEQYF. For the CDR3, the DNA is TGTGCCAGCAGTGAGGCAGGGGGCTACACCTACGAGCAGTACTTC. Full variable domain (remainder filled in from reference TRBV2 and TRBJ2-7): EPEVTQTPSHQVTQMGQEVILRCVPISNHLYFYWYRQILGQKVEFLVSFYNNEISEKSEIFDDQFSVERPDGSNFTLKIRSTKLEDSAMYFCASSEAGGYTYEQYFGPGTRLTVT.

This clonotype was recorded many times. The V and J genes are TRBV5-6 and TRBJ2-7; 10 positions match TRBD1. V shed 0 bases and J 6 bases; nucleotides not matched to a gene: 6. CDR1 SGHDT and CDR2 YYEEEE come from the germline V gene. CDR3 length: 15 amino acids. CDR3 DNA: TGTGCCAGCAGCTTGGTGGGACAGGGGATGGTCGAGCAGTACTTC. Protein sequence: CASSLVGQGMVEQYF.

This clonotype showed up many times. This chain connects TRBV7-2 to TRBJ1-2; D is perhaps TRBD1 (5 bases). Trimming removed 0 bases at V and 4 bases at J, with 12 bases between. The CDR3 has 15 residues. CDR1 and CDR2 from the germline V gene are SGHTA and FQGNSA. Here the CDR3 reads CASSLAQEQVYGYTF. Written as DNA, the CDR3 is TGTGCCAGCAGCTTAGCCCAAGAACAGGTCTATGGCTACACCTTC.

This chain uses TRBV6-2 or TRBV6-3 with TRBJ2-3; D unclear. In germline, CDR1 is MNHEY, CDR2 SVGEGT. V was trimmed by 10 bases and J by 1 base, leaving 6 bases between them. The CDR3 loop spans 11 amino acids. The CDR3 region is CATHGTDTQYF. In nucleotides, the CDR3 is TGTGCCACCCATGGCACAGATACGCAGTATTTT.

A word on this clonotype: A read error may explain this, as a much larger clone is one base away. This sequence joins TRBV19 and TRBJ2-1, with D possibly matching TRBD2 (5 bases). This CDR3 spans 17 amino acids. V was clipped by 7 bases and J by 1 base, with 20 bases between them. The germline CDR1 and CDR2 sequences are LNHDA and SQIVND (reference sequence). CDR3 DNA sequence: TGTGCCAGTACCATATCCTGGCAGAGAGGGTCCTACAATGAGCAGTTCTTC. It codes for CASTISWQRGSYNEQFF.

A few counts support this clonotype. A much larger clone sits a single nucleotide away, making a read error possible. This chain links TRBV20-1 with TRBJ2-1; 10 bases are shared with TRBD2. Trimming took 5 bases from V and 14 from J; bases not matched to a gene: 18. The CDR3 is 15 amino acids. Germline assignment: CDR1 DFQATT and CDR2 SNEGSKA (reference sequence). DNA of the CDR3: TGCAGTGCTGCATACGCTAGCGGGGGAGTATTGGGGGAGTTCTTC. It is translated as CSAAYASGGVLGEFF.

The V gene is TRBV10-3, the J gene TRBJ2-5; the match to TRBD2 covers 8 bases. V dropped 3 bases and J dropped 11; count of bases not matched to a gene: 20. This CDR3 is built from 17 residues. Germline CDR1 and CDR2: ENHRY and SYGVKD. The CDR3 loop is CAISDAVAGGGHNEQYF. CDR3 nucleotides: TGTGCCATCAGTGACGCTGTCGCGGGGGGAGGCCACAATGAGCAGTACTTC.

The sample holds many counts of this clonotype. The rearrangement uses TRBV20-1 and TRBJ2-5; D perhaps matches TRBD1 (5 bases). The CDR3 is 12 amino acids. V lost 6 bases and J 2 bases, leaving 10 bases between the germline ends. CDR1 and CDR2 (germline): DFQATT, SNEGSKA (reference sequence). In nucleotides, the CDR3 is TGCAGTGCATGGACACCTCAAGAGACCCAGTACTTC. This codes for CSAWTPQETQYF.

This clonotype was observed a handful of times. The chain joins TRBV20-1 to TRBJ1-1; D might be TRBD1 (6 bases). CDR1 DFQATT and CDR2 SNEGSKA come from the germline V gene (reference sequence). This CDR3 region has 15 residues. Trimming took 3 bases from V and 5 from J, leaving 19 bases between them. The CDR3 sequence: CSAREGSGGSTEAFF. The CDR3 DNA is TGCAGTGCTAGGGAGGGGTCGGGGGGCTCTACTGAAGCTTTCTTT.

This clonotype was seen many times. V is TRBV20-1 and J is TRBJ2-3, with TRBD1 matching over 10 bases. The length of the CDR3 is 14 residues. The V and J ends lost 5 bases and 4 bases, in that order; junction bases with no gene match: 6. Per germline, CDR1 DFQATT and CDR2 SNEGSKA (reference sequence). CDR3 DNA sequence: TGCAGTGCTGTACCGGGACAGGGGTCAGATACGCAGTATTTT. Translating gives CSAVPGQGSDTQYF.

This clonotype was recorded many times. This rearrangement joins TRBV20-1 to TRBJ2-3; D perhaps matches TRBD1 (6 bases). Trimming removed 6 bases from V and 1 base from J, with 14 bases in between. Germline lookup yields CDR1 DFQATT and CDR2 SNEGSKA (reference sequence). The CDR3 length is 14 residues. For the CDR3, the DNA is TGCAGTGCAAAGCAGGGGTCAGGCACAGATACGCAGTATTTT. Translation gives CSAKQGSGTDTQYF.

This clonotype came up a few times. The chain carries TRBV7-2 and TRBJ1-6; D is unresolved. V was cut by 2 bases and J by 9 bases, with 5 bases left in between. This CDR3 has 12 amino acids. Germline assignment: CDR1 SGHTA and CDR2 FQGNSA. The CDR3 nucleotides are TGTGCCAGCAGCTTATGGGCTTCACCCCTCCACTTT. Protein sequence: CASSLWASPLHF.

On this clonotype: A much larger clonotype is one base distant, so this may be a read error. The chain is built from TRBV20-1 and TRBJ2-1; D gene ambiguous. The J call may not be correct, given that the DNA end is closer to TRBJ2-7. The germline gives CDR1 DFQATT, CDR2 SNEGSKA (reference sequence). The CDR3 covers 13 residues. CDR3 in amino acids: CSARNDRYNEQYF. The CDR3 region has the DNA TGCAGTGCTAGAAATGATAGGTACAATGAGCAGTACTTC.

In its sample, this clonotype was seen a few times. V gene TRBV4-2 combines with J gene TRBJ1-1, with TRBD1 as a possible D gene (5 bases). V was clipped by 1 base and J by 11 bases, with 14 bases between them. Germline V lookup: CDR1 LGHNA, CDR2 YNFKEQ. The CDR3 sequence is 13 residues long. The CDR3 nucleotides are TGTGCCAGCAGCCAAGTAAACCAGGGAGAGGCTTTCTTT. Protein sequence: CASSQVNQGEAFF.

This clonotype was observed a few times. One base away lies a much larger clone, so this may be a sequencing read error. The rearrangement links TRBV9 to TRBJ1-2, with D unresolved. The germline V gene has CDR1 SGDLS and CDR2 YYNGEE. The CDR3 loop spans 14 amino acids. The CDR3 sequence is CAGSKSGGTYGYTF. In DNA, the CDR3 is TGTGCCGGCAGCAAGTCCGGAGGTACCTATGGCTACACCTTC.

This clonotype was counted only a few times. This sequence joins TRBV10-3 and TRBJ2-2, with a tentative D call TRBD1 (5 bases). Germline assignment: CDR1 ENHRY and CDR2 SYGVKD. The V end was cut by 4 bases, the J end by 6 bases, with 18 bases between. The CDR3 totals 16 residues. The chain's CDR3 is CAISGPGHGRPGELFF. DNA for the CDR3: TGTGCCATCAGTGGGCCTGGACACGGAAGGCCCGGGGAGCTGTTTTTT.

V usage is TRBV20-1 and J usage is TRBJ2-5, with 8 nucleotides matching TRBD2. With V trimmed by 2 bases and J by 7 bases, 12 bases remained unmatched. The CDR3 totals 15 residues. Germline V lookup: CDR1 DFQATT, CDR2 SNEGSKA (reference sequence). CDR3 DNA: TGCAGTGCTAGATCCCGGACTAGCAGGGGAGGGACCCAGTACTTC. Translation: CSARSRTSRGGTQYF.

The table lists this clonotype with many counts. The chain recombines TRBV4-3 with TRBJ2-1; D is perhaps TRBD1 or TRBD2 (5 bases each). The germline CDR1 and CDR2 sequences are LGHNA and YSLEER. The CDR3 extends over 13 amino acids. Trimming cost V 3 bases and J 7 bases, with 10 bases left between them. Here the CDR3 reads CASSHEWGNEQFF. As DNA, the CDR3 is TGCGCCAGCAGCCACGAGTGGGGGAATGAGCAGTTCTTC.

About this clonotype itself: A much larger clonotype is one base distant, so this may be a read error. The gene calls are TRBV7-9 and TRBJ1-1; no definite D call. CDR3 length: 13 amino acids. Trimming removed 2 bases at V and 6 bases at J, with 10 bases between. CDR1 and CDR2 from the germline V gene are SEHNR and FQNEAQ (reference sequence). The chain's CDR3 is CASSLRADAEAFF. CDR3 sequence (DNA): TGTGCCAGCAGCTTAAGGGCGGACGCTGAAGCTTTCTTT.